This entry describes one T cell receptor beta chain. The antigen is not known. This CDR3 has 13 amino acids. V lost 0 bases and J lost 10, with 11 bases in between. Looked up from germline, CDR1 is SGHRS and CDR2 is YFSETQ. This specimen belongs to a study of CD8+ T cells in alopecia areata. Study-wide context: In an open-label trial, patients got 5 to 10 mg tofacitinib twice daily.

Investigators isolated RNA and reverse transcribed it into cDNA to act as the sequencing template. Only in-frame clones appear in the TCRdb table, and some are missing; sequencing was by immunoSEQ multiplex PCR. The sample shows roughly 250,000 clones, roughly 69% of them seen only once. Whole-study findings and limits: Relative to mice, TCR sharing across patients was less clear, a difference possibly HLA-related. Especially in alopecia totalis/universalis, lesional scalp showed greater clonality than normal scalp did.

The authors sorted CD4+ and CD8+ T cells from PBMCs. The material was CD4+ T cells sorted from blood, obtained at week 0. This sequence was found in a human donor with alopecia areata. The chain carries TRBV5-1 and TRBJ2-1, with D perhaps TRBD2 (5 bases). In nucleotides, the CDR3 is TGCGCCAGCAGCTTGGTAAGGTCGGGGGAGCAGTTCTTC. This translates into CASSLVRSGEQFF.